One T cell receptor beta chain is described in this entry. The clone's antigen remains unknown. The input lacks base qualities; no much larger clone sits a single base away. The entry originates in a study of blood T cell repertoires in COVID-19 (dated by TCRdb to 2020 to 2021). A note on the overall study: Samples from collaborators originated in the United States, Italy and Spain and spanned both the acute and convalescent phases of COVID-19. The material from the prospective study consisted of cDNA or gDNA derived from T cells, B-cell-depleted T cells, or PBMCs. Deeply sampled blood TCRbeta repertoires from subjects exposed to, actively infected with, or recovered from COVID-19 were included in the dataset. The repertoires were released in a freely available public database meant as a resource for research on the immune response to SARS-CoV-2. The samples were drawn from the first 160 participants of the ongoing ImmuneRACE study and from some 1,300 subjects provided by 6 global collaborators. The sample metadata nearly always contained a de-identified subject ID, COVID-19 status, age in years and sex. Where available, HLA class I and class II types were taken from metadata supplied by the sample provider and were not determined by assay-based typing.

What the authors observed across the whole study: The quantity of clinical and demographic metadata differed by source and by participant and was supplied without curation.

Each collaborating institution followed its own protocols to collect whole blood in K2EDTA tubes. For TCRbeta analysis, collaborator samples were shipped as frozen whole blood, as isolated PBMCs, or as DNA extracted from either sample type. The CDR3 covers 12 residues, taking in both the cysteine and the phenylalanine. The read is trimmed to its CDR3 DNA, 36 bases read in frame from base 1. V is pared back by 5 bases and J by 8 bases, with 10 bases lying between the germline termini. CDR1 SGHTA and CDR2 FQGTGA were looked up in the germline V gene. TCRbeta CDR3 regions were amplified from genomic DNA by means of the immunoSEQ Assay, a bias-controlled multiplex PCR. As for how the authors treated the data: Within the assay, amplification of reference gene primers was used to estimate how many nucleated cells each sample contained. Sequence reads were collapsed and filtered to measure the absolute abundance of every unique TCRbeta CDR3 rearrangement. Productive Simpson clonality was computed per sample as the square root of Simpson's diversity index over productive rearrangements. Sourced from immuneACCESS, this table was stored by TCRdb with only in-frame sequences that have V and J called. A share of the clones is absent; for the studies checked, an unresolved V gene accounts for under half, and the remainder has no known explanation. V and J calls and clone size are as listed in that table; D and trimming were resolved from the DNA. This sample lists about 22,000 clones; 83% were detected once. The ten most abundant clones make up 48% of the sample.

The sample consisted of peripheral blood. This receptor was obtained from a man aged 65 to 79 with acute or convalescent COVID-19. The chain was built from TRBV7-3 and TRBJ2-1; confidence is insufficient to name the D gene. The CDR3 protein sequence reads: CASSPSGDEQFF. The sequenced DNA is TGTGCCAGCAGCCCGTCAGGCGATGAGCAGTTCTTC.